This is a list of T cell receptor beta chains from one sample in a study of identical twins. TCRdb recomputed calls from the 5' RACE reads with MiXCR, one row per CDR3 protein. The sample includes roughly 250,000 distinct CDR3 sequences, 11% to 15% of them seen just once. The sample was memory (CD45RO+) T cells sorted from blood. These receptors came from a woman under 30 in good health. The CDR3 runs from the conserved cysteine through the conserved F or W. Each record gives: clone size, D gene, J gene, V gene, CDR3 DNA, CDR3 protein. D genes are given only for firm matches. The listing skips clone size in some rows; elsewhere it reads once, few, many or a size class.

. . TRBJ2-1 TRBV20-1 TGCAGTGCTAGAATTAGCGGTGAGCAGTTCTTC CSARISGEQFF
. TRBD2 TRBJ2-5 TRBV7-2 TGTGCCAGCAGCTTAGGTAGCGGGAGGGCGTGGGAGACCCAGTACTTC CASSLGSGRAWETQYF
. . TRBJ2-3 TRBV6-2/TRBV6-3 TGTGCCAGCAGGGAACCTACAGATACGCAGTATTTT CASREPTDTQYF
. . TRBJ1-1 TRBV28 TGTGCCAGCAGCTTCCACGACACACACACTGAAGCTTTCTTT CASSFHDTHTEAFF
few . TRBJ2-7 TRBV7-2 TGTGCCAGCAGGGCCACAGGCCCGAGCTCCTACGAGCAGTACTTC CASRATGPSSYEQYF
few TRBD1 TRBJ2-7 TRBV2 TGTGCCAGCAGTGCAAACCGGGACAGGGGGATCTACGAGCAGTACTTC CASSANRDRGIYEQYF
. . TRBJ1-1 TRBV5-1 TGCGCCAGCAGCTCAGGGCTGAACACTGAAGCTTTCTTT CASSSGLNTEAFF
. TRBD2 TRBJ2-3 TRBV7-6 TGTGCCAGCAGCTACGGGACTAGCGGGATGCGAGATACGCAGTATTTT CASSYGTSGMRDTQYF
few . TRBJ2-1 TRBV7-9 TGTGCCAGCAGCGATATCCGGGGTCCTGTTGTCGGGCAGTTCTTC CASSDIRGPVVGQFF
few TRBD2 TRBJ2-1 TRBV6-2/TRBV6-3 TGTGCCAGCAAGCGGGCGGGGGGCTCCTACAATGAGCAGTTCTTC CASKRAGGSYNEQFF
few TRBD1 TRBJ2-3 TRBV2 TGTGCCAGCAGAATTTTGGGACAGCGGAGCACAGATACGCAGTATTTT CASRILGQRSTDTQYF
few . TRBJ2-7 TRBV27 TGTGCCAGCAGTTTAATCCCAACGGCCTACGAGCAGTACTTC CASSLIPTAYEQYF
medium-sized . TRBJ2-1 TRBV20-1 TGCAGTGCTCCCCCCTACACGGTCAATGAGCAGTTCTTC CSAPPYTVNEQFF
. TRBD1 TRBJ2-7 TRBV7-2 TGTGCCAGCAGCTTAGTAAACAGGGGAAGCGAGCAGTACTTC CASSLVNRGSEQYF
. TRBD1 TRBJ2-3 TRBV2 TGTGCCAGCAGTGATTTGGGACAGAACACAGATACGCAGTATTTT CASSDLGQNTDTQYF
. . TRBJ2-5 TRBV7-9 TGTGCCAGCAGGCTAGGAGGAGAGACCCAGTACTTC CASRLGGETQYF
many TRBD2 TRBJ2-7 TRBV28 TGTGCCAGCAGCCCAAGCATAGCGGGCGGGTTCTACGAGCAGTACTTC CASSPSIAGGFYEQYF
many TRBD1 TRBJ1-2 TRBV7-9 TGTGCCAGCAGCCCCGGGCAGGGGGATGGCTACACCTTC CASSPGQGDGYTF
few . TRBJ2-7 TRBV12-3/TRBV12-4 TGTGCCAGCAGTTGGACTTTCTACGAGCAGTACTTC CASSWTFYEQYF
few . TRBJ2-1 TRBV3-1 TGTGCCAGCAGCCCCCAATTCAATGAGCAGTTCTTC CASSPQFNEQFF
few TRBD1 TRBJ2-1 TRBV4-3 TGCGCCAGCAGCCAAGAAAGGGGGCTGCCAACAGACAATGAGCAGTTCTTC CASSQERGLPTDNEQFF
many . TRBJ2-7 TRBV28 TGTGCCAGCGGCTCAACCTACGAGCAGTACTTC CASGSTYEQYF
many TRBD2 TRBJ2-7 TRBV5-1 TGCGCCAGCAGCACGGGAGGGACTAGCTACAGCTACGAGCAGTACTTC CASSTGGTSYSYEQYF
. TRBD2 TRBJ2-1 TRBV20-1 TGCAGCGCCGGGACTAGCGGGTCGTATGAGCAGTTCTTC CSAGTSGSYEQFF
. . TRBJ2-1 TRBV5-1 TGCGCCAGCAGCTTACCCGGGGGCAATGAGCAGTTCTTC CASSLPGGNEQFF
few TRBD1 TRBJ2-1 TRBV29-1 TGCAGCATTCGGGACAGGGGGCTCGGGAGTGAGCAGTTCTTC CSIRDRGLGSEQFF
many TRBD2 TRBJ2-3 TRBV12-3/TRBV12-4 TGTGCCAGCAGTTTACCGGGGGGGGCTTCAGATACGCAGTATTTT CASSLPGGASDTQYF
. . TRBJ2-1 TRBV20-1 TGCAGTGCTAGAGATTTGCAGGGGGGGCCGTTCTTC CSARDLQGGPFF
few TRBD1 TRBJ1-2 TRBV3-1 TGTGCCAGCAGCCAAGCCCAAGGGGGCGGGGGCTACACCTTC CASSQAQGGGGYTF
few TRBD2 TRBJ2-7 TRBV20-1 TGCAGTGCTAGTACCCAAACTAGCGGGAGTCCGGAGCAGTACTTC CSASTQTSGSPEQYF
. . TRBJ2-2 TRBV5-4 TGTGCCACGACGGGGCAGGGCACGGCCGGGGAGCTGTTTTTT CATTGQGTAGELFF
few . TRBJ2-2 TRBV11-2 TGTGCCAGCAGCTTTTTGCAGGGCACCGGGGAGCTGTTTTTT CASSFLQGTGELFF
. . TRBJ2-7 TRBV2 TGTGCCAGCTACAAAGCAGACACCTACGAGCAGTACTTC CASYKADTYEQYF
. TRBD1 TRBJ2-7 TRBV7-8 TGTGCCAGCAGTCAGACAGGGAGCCGCTACGAGCAGTACTTC CASSQTGSRYEQYF
. TRBD2 TRBJ2-3 TRBV10-1 TGCGCCAGCAGTGACACTAGCGGGAGGAGCACAGATACGCAGTATTTT CASSDTSGRSTDTQYF
few . TRBJ2-1 TRBV20-1 TGCAGCGCGGGTCCCAATTTCTACAATGAGCAGTTCTTC CSAGPNFYNEQFF
few TRBD2 TRBJ2-1 TRBV30 TGTGCCTGGTCCCTAGCGGGAGTACGCAATGAGCAGTTCTTC CAWSLAGVRNEQFF
. TRBD2 TRBJ2-6 TRBV19 TGTGCCAGTAGTGCAACCTGGACCCTTGGGGGACTAATGGGCTCTGGGGCCAACGTCCTGACTTTC CASSATWTLGGLMGSGANVLTF
. TRBD2 TRBJ2-3 TRBV9 TGTGCCAGCAGCTCTTCGGACGGACTAGGAGATACGCAGTATTTT CASSSSDGLGDTQYF
many . TRBJ2-3 TRBV24-1 TGTGCCACCAGCGCCCGACCACCCCCAGATACGCAGTATTTT CATSARPPPDTQYF
. TRBD2 TRBJ2-3 TRBV10-3 TGTGCCATCAGCAAACTAGCGGGGAACGCAGATACGCAGTATTTT CAISKLAGNADTQYF
few . TRBJ1-3 TRBV5-1 TGCGCCAGCAGCTTGGCCCCGGGTAGCTCTGGAAACACCATATATTTT CASSLAPGSSGNTIYF
few TRBD2 TRBJ2-7 TRBV7-9 TGTGCCAGCAGCCCCTATACTAGCGGGGGCTCCTACGAGCAGTACTTC CASSPYTSGGSYEQYF
few TRBD2 TRBJ2-1 TRBV20-1 TGCAGTGCTAGAGGAGGGGCTTTCACGGGAGGCGTCTACAATGAGCAGTTCTTC CSARGGAFTGGVYNEQFF
. . TRBJ2-7 TRBV20-1 TGCAGTGCTAGGGGGGGTATAACAAACGAAGAGCAGTACTTC CSARGGITNEEQYF
. . TRBJ2-1 TRBV6-2/TRBV6-3 TGTGCCAGCAGTTACACAACTAGCCCCACCGCCCGAGGCTGTCCCCACAATGAGCAGTTCTTC CASSYTTSPTARGCPHNEQFF
. TRBD2 TRBJ2-3 TRBV15 TGTGCCACCAGCAGAGAAGGGGCGGGGGGGCCGAAAGATACGCAGTATTTT CATSREGAGGPKDTQYF